This TCR beta chain was observed in a study of identical twins. Whole-study results and caveats: While abundant cord blood beta clonotypes carried fewer insertions, memory repertoires showed no such pattern. Those out-of-frame alpha sequences shared by twins showed an excess of low generation probability.

After template switching added a universal primer site, the resulting cDNA carried unique molecular identifiers. TCRdb used MiXCR to reprocess the 5' RACE reads, holding one entry per CDR3 protein. The top ten clones hold 10% of a sample with a few hundred thousand distinct CDR3 sequences, about 10% of them seen once. With V trimmed by 0 bases and J by 0 bases, 2 bases remained unmatched. CDR3 length: 16 amino acids. Per germline, CDR1 DFQATT and CDR2 SNEGSKA (reference sequence). This clonotype was recorded at least ten times. Its antigen is still unknown. The sample consisted of memory T cells sorted from blood. The V call is TRBV20-1, the J call TRBJ2-1; 10 nucleotides agree with TRBD2. This receptor was obtained from a man aged 45 to 65 in good health. The CDR3 nucleotides read TGCAGTGCTAGAGATTTAGCGGGGGGCTCCTACAATGAGCAGTTCTTC. Translation: CSARDLAGGSYNEQFF.